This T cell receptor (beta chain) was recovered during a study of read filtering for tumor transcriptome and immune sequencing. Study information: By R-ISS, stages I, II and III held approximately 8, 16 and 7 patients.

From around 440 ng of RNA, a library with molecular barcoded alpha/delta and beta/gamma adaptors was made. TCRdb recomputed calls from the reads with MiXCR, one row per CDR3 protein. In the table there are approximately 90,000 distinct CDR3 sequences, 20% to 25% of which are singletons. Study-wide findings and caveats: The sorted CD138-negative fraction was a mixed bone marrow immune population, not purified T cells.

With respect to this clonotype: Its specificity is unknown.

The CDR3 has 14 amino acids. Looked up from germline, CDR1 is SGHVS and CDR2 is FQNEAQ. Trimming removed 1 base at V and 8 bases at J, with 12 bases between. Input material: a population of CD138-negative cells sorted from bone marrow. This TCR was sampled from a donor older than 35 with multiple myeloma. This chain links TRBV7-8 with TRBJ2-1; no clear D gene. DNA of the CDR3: TGTGCCAGCAGCTTAGACACAGAGTGGGATGAGCAGTTCTTC. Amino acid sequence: CASSLDTEWDEQFF.